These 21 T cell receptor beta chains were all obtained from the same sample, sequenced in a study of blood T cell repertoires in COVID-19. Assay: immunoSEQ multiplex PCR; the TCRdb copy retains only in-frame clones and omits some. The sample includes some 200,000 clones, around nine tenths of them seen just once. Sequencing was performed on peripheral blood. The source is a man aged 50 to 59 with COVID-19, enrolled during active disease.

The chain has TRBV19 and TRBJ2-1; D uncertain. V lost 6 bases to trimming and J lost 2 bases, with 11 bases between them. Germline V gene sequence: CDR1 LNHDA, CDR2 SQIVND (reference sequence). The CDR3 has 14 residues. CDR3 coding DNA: TGTGCCAGTAGGGCAGGTCCCACCTACAATGAGCAGTTCTTC. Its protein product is CASRAGPTYNEQFF.

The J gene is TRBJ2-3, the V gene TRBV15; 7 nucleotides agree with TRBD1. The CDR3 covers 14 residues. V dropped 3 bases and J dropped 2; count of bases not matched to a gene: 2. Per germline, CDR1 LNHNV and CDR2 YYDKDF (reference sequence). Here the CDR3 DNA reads TGTGCCACCAGCAGTGGACAGGTCACAGATACGCAGTATTTT. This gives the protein CATSSGQVTDTQYF.

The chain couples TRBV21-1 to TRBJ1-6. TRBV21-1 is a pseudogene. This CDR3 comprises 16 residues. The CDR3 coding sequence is TGTGCCAGCAGCAAAGTGAGGGTGAGGTATAATTCACCCCTCCACTTT. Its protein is CASSKVRVRYNSPLHF.

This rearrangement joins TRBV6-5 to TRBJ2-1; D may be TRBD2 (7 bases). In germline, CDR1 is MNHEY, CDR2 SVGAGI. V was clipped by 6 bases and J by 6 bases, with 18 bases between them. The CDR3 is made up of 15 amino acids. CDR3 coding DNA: TGTGCCAGCAGGGGTCGGCGAGGGGGGGCCAATGAGCAGTTCTTC. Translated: CASRGRRGGANEQFF.

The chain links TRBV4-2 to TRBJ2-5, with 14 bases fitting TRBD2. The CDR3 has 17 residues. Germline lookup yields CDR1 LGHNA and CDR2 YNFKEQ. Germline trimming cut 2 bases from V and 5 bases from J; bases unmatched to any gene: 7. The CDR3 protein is CASSQLTTSGRVETQYF. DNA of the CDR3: TGTGCCAGCAGCCAACTGACGACTAGCGGGAGGGTCGAGACCCAGTACTTC.

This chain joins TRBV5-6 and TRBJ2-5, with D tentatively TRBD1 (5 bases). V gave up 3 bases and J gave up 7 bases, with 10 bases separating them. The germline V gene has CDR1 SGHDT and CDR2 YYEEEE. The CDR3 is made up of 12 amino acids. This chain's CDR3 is CASSSGSATQYF. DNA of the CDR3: TGTGCCAGCAGCTCAGGGTCGGCGACCCAGTACTTC.

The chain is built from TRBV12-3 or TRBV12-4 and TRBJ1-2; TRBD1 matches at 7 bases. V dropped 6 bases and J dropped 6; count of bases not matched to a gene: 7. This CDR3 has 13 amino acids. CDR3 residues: CASSPRGDHGYTF. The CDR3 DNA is TGTGCCAGCAGCCCCAGGGGGGACCATGGCTACACCTTC.

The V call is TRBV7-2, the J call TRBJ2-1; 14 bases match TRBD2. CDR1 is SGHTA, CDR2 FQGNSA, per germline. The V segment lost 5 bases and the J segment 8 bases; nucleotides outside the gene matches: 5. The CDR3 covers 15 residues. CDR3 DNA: TGTGCCAGCAGCGAGACTAGCGGGGGGGCCTATGAGCAGTTCTTC. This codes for CASSETSGGAYEQFF.

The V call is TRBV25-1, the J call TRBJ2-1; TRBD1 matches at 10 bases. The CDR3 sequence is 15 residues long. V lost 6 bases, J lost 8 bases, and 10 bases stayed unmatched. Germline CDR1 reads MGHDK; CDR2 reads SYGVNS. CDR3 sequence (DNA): TGTGCCAGCAGGGGACAGGGGATCCCTCCTGATGAGCAGTTCTTC. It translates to CASRGQGIPPDEQFF.

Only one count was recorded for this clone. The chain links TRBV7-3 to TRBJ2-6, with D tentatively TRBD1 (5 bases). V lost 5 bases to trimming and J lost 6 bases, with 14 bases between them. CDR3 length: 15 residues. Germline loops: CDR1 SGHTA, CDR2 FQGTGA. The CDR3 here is CASSRDSGPANVLTF. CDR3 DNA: TGTGCCAGCAGCCGAGACAGTGGCCCGGCCAACGTCCTGACTTTC.

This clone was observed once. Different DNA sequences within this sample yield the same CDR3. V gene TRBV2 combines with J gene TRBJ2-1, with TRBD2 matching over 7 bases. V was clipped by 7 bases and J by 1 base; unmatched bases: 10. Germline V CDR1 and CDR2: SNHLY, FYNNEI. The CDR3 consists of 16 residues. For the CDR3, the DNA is TGTGCCAGCACTCTTGGGACGGGGGGATCCTACAATGAGCAGTTCTTC. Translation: CASTLGTGGSYNEQFF. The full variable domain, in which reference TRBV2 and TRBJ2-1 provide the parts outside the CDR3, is EPEVTQTPSHQVTQMGQEVILRCVPISNHLYFYWYRQILGQKVEFLVSFYNNEISEKSEIFDDQFSVERPDGSNFTLKIRSTKLEDSAMYFCASTLGTGGSYNEQFFGPGTRLTVL.

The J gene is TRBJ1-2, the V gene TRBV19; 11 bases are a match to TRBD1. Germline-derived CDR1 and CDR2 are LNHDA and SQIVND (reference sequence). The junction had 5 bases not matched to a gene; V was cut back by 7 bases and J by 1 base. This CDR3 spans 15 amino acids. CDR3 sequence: CASTGQGALNYGYTF. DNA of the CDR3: TGTGCCAGTACCGGACAGGGGGCGCTTAACTATGGCTACACCTTC.

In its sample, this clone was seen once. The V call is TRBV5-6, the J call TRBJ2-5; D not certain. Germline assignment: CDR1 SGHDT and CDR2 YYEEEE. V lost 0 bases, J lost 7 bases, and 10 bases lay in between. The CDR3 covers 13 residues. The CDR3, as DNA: TGTGCCAGCAGCTTGGCAACTGGTTTGACCCAGTACTTC. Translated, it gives CASSLATGLTQYF.

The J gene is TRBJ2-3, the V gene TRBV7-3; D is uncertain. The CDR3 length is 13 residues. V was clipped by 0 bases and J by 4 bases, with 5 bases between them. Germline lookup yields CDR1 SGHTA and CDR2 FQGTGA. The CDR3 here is CASSLTGPDTQYF. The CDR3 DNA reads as TGTGCCAGCAGCTTAACTGGCCCAGATACGCAGTATTTT.

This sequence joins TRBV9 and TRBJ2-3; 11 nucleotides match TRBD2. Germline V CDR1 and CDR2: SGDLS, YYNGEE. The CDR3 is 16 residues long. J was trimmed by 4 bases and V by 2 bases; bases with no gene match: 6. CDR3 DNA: TGTGCCAGCAGCGTCACTAGCGGGAGCCCCCCAGATACGCAGTATTTT. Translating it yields CASSVTSGSPPDTQYF. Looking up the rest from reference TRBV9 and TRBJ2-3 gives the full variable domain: DSGVTQTPKHLITATGQRVTLRCSPRSGDLSVYWYQQSLDQGLQFLIQYYNGEERAKGNILERFSAQQFPDLHSELNLSSLELGDSALYFCASSVTSGSPPDTQYFGPGTRLTVL.

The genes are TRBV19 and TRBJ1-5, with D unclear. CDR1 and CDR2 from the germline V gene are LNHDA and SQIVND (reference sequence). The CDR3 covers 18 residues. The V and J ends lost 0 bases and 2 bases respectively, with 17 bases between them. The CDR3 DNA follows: TGTGCCAGTAGTATAGATCCCCCCGGCAGCGCTGGCAATCAGCCCCAGCATTTT. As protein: CASSIDPPGSAGNQPQHF. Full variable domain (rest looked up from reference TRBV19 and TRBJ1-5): DGGITQSPKYLFRKEGQNVTLSCEQNLNHDAMYWYRQDPGQGLRLIYYSQIVNDFQKGDIAEGYSVSREKKESFPLTVTSAQKNPTAFYLCASSIDPPGSAGNQPQHFGDGTRLSIL.

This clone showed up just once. This chain's CDR3 is CASSAAGFGQPQHF. CDR3 bases: TGTGCCAGCAGCGCGGCGGGTTTCGGGCAGCCCCAGCATTTT. The rearrangement uses TRBV5-5 and TRBJ1-5; D ambiguous. The CDR3 has 14 residues. The V and J ends lost 4 bases and 7 bases respectively, with 15 bases between them. CDR1 is SGHKS and CDR2 is YYEKEE in the germline V gene (reference sequence).

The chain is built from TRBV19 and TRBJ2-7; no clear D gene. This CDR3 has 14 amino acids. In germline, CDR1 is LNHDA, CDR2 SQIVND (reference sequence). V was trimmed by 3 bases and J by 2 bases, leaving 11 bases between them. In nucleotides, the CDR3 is TGTGCCAGTAGTATGAGCCATATAACCTACGAGCAGTACTTC. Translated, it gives CASSMSHITYEQYF.

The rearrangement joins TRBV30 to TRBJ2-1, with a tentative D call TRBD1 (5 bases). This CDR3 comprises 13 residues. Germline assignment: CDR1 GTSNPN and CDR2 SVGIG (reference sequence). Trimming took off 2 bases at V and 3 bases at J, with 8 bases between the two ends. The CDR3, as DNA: TGTGCCTGGAGTTTACAGGTCTACAATGAGCAGTTCTTC. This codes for CAWSLQVYNEQFF.

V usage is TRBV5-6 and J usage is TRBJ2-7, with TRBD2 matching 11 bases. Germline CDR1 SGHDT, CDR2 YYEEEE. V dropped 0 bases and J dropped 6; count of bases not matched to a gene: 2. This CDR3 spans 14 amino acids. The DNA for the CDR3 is TGTGCCAGCAGCTTGGGACTAGCGGGATCCGAGCAGTACTTC. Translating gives CASSLGLAGSEQYF.

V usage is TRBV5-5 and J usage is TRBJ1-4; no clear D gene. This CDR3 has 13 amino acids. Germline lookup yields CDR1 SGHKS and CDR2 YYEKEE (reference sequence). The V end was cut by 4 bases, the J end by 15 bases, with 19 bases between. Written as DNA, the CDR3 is TGTGCCAGCAGCCCGGGAAGCTCCTTAAGTGTGTTTTTT. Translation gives CASSPGSSLSVFF.